Sequencing of this T cell receptor beta chain was carried out in a study of T-cell memory formation after mild COVID-19. Study findings and constraints: Shrinking CD4+ clones resided mostly in CM and EM, and CD8+ ones in EMRA. Prior to infection, memory already included some responding clones, suggesting cross-reactive memory joined.

This clonotype has a handful of counts. What it binds is not known. Barcoded TCR alpha and TCR beta cDNA libraries with UMIs came from 5'RACE using constant-segment primers. A single record per CDR3 protein comes from TCRdb applying MiXCR to the 5' RACE reads. The table includes 450,000 to 650,000 distinct CDR3 sequences, roughly 18% detected once. With V trimmed by 1 base and J by 15 bases, 11 bases remained unmatched. The CDR3 consists of 14 residues. Germline V lookup: CDR1 SGHRS, CDR2 YFSETQ. The V call is TRBV5-1, the J call TRBJ2-1, with 9 bases that match TRBD2. The sequencing sample was made of PBMCs or a T cell subset sorted from them (not recorded which). This clonotype was obtained from an adult woman who had mild COVID-19 (a few samples of this study predate the infection). Cell type and time point are not known. The CDR3 DNA reads TGCGCCAGCAGCTTGACTAGCGGGCAACTAGGGGTGTTCTTC. Its protein is CASSLTSGQLGVFF. The full variable domain, completed using reference TRBV5-1 and TRBJ2-1, is KAGVTQTPRYLIKTRGQQVTLSCSPISGHRSVSWYQQTPGQGLQFLFEYFSETQRNKGNFPGRFSGRQFSNSRSEMNVSTLELGDSALYLCASSLTSGQLGVFFGPGTRLTVL.